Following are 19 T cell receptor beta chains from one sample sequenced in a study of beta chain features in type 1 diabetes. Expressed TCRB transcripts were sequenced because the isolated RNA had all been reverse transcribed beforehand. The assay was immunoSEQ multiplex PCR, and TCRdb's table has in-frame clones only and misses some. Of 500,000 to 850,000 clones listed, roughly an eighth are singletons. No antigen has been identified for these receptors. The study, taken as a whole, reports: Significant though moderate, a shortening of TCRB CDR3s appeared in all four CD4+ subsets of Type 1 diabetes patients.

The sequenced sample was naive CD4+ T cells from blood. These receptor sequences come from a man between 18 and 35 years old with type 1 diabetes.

CDR3 in amino acids: CASSPGFGPNSGNTIYF. CDR3 DNA: TGTGCCAGCAGCCCCGGGTTTGGTCCGAACTCTGGAAACACCATATATTTT. The chain combines TRBV4-2 with TRBJ1-3; D not certain. The CDR3 extends over 17 amino acids. Germline CDR1 is LGHNA and CDR2 is YNFKEQ. Trimming took off 4 bases at V and 0 bases at J, with 16 bases between the two ends.

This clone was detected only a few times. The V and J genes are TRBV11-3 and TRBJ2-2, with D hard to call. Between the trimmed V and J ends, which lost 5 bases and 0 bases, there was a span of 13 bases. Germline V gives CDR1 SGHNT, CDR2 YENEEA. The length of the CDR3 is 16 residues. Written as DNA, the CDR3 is TGTGCCAGCAGCCCCATAGTACAGTCGAACACCGGGGAGCTGTTTTTT. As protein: CASSPIVQSNTGELFF.

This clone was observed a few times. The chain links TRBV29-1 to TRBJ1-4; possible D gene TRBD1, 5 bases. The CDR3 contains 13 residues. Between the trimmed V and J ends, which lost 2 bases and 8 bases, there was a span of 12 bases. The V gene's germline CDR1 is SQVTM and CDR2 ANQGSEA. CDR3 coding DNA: TGCAGCGTTGAACGGGGCCGAGGGGAAAAACTGTTTTTT. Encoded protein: CSVERGRGEKLFF.

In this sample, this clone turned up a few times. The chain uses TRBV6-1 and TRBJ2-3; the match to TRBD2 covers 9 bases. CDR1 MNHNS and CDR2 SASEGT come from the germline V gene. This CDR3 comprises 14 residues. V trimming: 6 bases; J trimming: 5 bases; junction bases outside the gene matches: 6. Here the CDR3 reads CASRPGLAEDTQYF. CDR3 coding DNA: TGTGCCAGCAGGCCGGGACTAGCAGAAGATACGCAGTATTTT.

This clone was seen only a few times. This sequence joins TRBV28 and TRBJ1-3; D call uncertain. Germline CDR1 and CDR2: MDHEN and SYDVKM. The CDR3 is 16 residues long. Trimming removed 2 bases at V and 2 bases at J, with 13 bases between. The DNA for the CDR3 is TGTGCCAGCAGTTTACCCCCCTACCGAACTGGAAACACCATATATTTT. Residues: CASSLPPYRTGNTIYF. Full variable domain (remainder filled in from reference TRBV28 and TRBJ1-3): DVKVTQSSRYLVKRTGEKVFLECVQDMDHENMFWYRQDPGLGLRLIYFSYDVKMKEKGDIPEGYSVSREKKERFSLILESASTNQTSMYLCASSLPPYRTGNTIYFGEGSWLTVV.

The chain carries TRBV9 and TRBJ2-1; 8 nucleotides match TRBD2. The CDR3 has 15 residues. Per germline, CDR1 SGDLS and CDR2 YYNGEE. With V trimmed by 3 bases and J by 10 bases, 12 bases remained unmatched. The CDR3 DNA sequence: TGTGCCAGCAGCGCCCGCGCAGGCGGGGGGAGAGAGCAGTTCTTC. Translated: CASSARAGGGREQFF.

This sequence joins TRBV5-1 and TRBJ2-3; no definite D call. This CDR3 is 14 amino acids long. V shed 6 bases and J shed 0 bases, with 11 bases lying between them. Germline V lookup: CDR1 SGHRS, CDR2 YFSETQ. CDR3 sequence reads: CASKEGTSTDTQYF. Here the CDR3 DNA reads TGCGCCAGCAAAGAAGGCACTAGCACAGATACGCAGTATTTT.

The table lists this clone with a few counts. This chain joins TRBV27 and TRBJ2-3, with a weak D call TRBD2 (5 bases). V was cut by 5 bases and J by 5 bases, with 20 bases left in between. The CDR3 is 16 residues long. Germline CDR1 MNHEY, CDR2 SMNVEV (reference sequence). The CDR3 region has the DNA TGTGCCAGCAGTGCCGTCGGGGAGAGCCGCGGAGATACGCAGTATTTT. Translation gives CASSAVGESRGDTQYF.

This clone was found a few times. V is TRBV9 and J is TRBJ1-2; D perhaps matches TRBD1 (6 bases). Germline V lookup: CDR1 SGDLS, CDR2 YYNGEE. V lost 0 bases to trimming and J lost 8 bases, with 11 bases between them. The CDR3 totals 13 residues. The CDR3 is CASSVVARGGYTF. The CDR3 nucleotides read TGTGCCAGCAGCGTAGTGGCCAGGGGCGGCTACACCTTC.

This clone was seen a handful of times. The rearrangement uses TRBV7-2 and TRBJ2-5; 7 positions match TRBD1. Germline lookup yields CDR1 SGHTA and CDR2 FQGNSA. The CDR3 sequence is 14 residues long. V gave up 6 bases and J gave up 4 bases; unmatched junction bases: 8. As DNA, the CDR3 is TGTGCCAGCAGTTCAGACAGGGCGGTAGAGACCCAGTACTTC. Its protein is CASSSDRAVETQYF.

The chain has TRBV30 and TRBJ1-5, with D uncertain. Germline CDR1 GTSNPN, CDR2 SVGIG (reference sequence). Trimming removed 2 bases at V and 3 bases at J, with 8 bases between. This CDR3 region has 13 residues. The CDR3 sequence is CAWSPRTNQPQHF. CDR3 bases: TGTGCCTGGAGTCCCAGGACCAATCAGCCCCAGCATTTT.

CDR3 in DNA: TGTGCCAGTGGAGCTGGGTACAATCAGCCCCAGCATTTT. Translating it yields CASGAGYNQPQHF. The V gene is TRBV19, the J gene TRBJ1-5; D is ambiguous. There are 13 residues in the CDR3. The V end was cut by 8 bases, the J end by 3 bases, with 11 bases between. Looked up from germline, CDR1 is LNHDA and CDR2 is SQIVND (reference sequence).

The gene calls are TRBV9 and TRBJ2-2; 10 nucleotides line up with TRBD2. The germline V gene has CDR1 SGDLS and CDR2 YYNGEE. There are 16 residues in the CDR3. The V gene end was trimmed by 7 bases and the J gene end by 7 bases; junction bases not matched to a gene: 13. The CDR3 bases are TGTGCCAGCGGCCTATCGCCTAGCGGGAGTGGCGGGGAGCTGTTTTTT. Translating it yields CASGLSPSGSGGELFF.

For the CDR3, the DNA is TGTGCCAGCAGCCAACGGCGGGACTCGAGCTCCTACAATGAGCAGTTCTTC. It translates to CASSQRRDSSSYNEQFF. This sequence joins TRBV7-8 and TRBJ2-1, with a possible D match to TRBD2 (6 bases). V was shortened by 5 bases and J by 0 bases, with 17 bases between the two germline ends. CDR3 length: 17 amino acids. Germline V gives CDR1 SGHVS, CDR2 FQNEAQ. Full variable domain (missing parts from reference TRBV7-8 and TRBJ2-1): GAGVSQSPRYKVAKRGQDVALRCDPISGHVSLFWYQQALGQGPEFLTYFQNEAQLDKSGLPSDRFFAERPEGSVSTLKIQRTQQEDSAVYLCASSQRRDSSSYNEQFFGPGTRLTVL.

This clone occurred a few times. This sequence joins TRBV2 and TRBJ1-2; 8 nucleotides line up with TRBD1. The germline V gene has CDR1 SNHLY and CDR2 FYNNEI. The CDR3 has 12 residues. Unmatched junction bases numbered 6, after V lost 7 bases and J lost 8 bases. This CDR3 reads CASKGDRGGYTF. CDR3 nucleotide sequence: TGTGCCAGCAAAGGCGACAGGGGCGGCTACACCTTC.

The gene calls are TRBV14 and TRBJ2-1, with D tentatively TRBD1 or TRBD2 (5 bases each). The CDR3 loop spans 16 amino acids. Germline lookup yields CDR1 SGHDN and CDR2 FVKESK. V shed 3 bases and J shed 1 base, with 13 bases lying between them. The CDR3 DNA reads TGTGCCAGCAGCCATCTCCGGGACGGATCCTACAATGAGCAGTTCTTC. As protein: CASSHLRDGSYNEQFF. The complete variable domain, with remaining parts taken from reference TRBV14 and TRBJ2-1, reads EAGVTQFPSHSVIEKGQTVTLRCDPISGHDNLYWYRRVMGKEIKFLLHFVKESKQDESGMPNNRFLAERTGGTYSTLKVQPAELEDSGVYFCASSHLRDGSYNEQFFGPGTRLTVL.

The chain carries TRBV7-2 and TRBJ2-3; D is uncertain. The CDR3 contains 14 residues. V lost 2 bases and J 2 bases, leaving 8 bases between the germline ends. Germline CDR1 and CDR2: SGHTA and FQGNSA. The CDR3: CASSLRATTDTQYF. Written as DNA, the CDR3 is TGTGCCAGCAGCTTAAGGGCGACCACAGATACGCAGTATTTT.

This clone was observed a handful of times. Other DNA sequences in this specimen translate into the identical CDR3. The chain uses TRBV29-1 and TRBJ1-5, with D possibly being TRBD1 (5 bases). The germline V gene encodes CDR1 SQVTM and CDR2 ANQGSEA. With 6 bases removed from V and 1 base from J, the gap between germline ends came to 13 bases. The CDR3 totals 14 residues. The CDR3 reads CSVGQGASNQPQHF. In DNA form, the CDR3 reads TGCAGCGTAGGGCAAGGGGCCAGCAATCAGCCCCAGCATTTT. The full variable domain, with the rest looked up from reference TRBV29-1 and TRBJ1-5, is SAVISQKPSRDICQRGTSLTIQCQVDSQVTMMFWYRQQPGQSLTLIATANQGSEATYESGFVIDKFPISRPNLTFSTLTVSNMSPEDSSIYLCSVGQGASNQPQHFGDGTRLSIL.

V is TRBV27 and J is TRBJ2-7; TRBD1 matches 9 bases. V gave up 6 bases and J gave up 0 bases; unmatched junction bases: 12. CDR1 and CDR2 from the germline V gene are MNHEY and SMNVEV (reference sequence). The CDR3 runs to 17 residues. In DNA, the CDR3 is TGTGCCAGCAGCCCGAGCCCCGGGACAGGGATCTCCTACGAGCAGTACTTC. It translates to CASSPSPGTGISYEQYF.